This T cell receptor (beta chain) stems from a study of molecular identifiers for immune sequencing clone quantification. Per the germline V gene, CDR1 is SGDLS and CDR2 is YYNGEE. The CDR3 runs 16 residues. TCRdb passed the PCR reads through MiXCR, listing each CDR3 protein once. This sample has roughly 630,000 distinct CDR3 sequences, with roughly 23% found just once. Concerning this clonotype itself: The junction departs from the called germline gene at one end, perhaps through a read error.

This sequence joins TRBV9 and TRBJ2-3; TRBD2 aligns across 12 bases. What was sequenced was naive CD8+ T cells from blood, with Jurkat cell RNA spiked in. The subset is: FACS-sorted CD8+CD4-CCR7+CD45RA+ naive T cells. The clonotype originates from a human donor in good health. Some libraries in this study had Jurkat cell RNA spiked in. This CDR3 is CAGSALAGGGTNTQYF. In DNA, the CDR3 is TGTGCCGGCAGCGCCCTAGCGGGGGGGGGCACAAATACGCAGTATTTT.